This TCR beta chain comes out of a study of blood T cell repertoires in COVID-19. Study overall: Acute-phase and convalescent COVID-19 samples originated in the United States, Italy and Spain. PBMCs, B-cell-depleted T cells, or T cells were the source of the cDNA or gDNA that made up the material.

The CDR3 runs 15 residues. The germline gives CDR1 LNHDA, CDR2 SQIVND (reference sequence). Trimming removed 4 bases from V and 7 bases from J; junction bases left unmatched: 5. The authors' processing: Amplification with reference gene primers provided the estimates of nucleated cell counts. Generated by immunoSEQ multiplex PCR, the TCRdb table keeps only in-frame clones and is missing some. The V and J calls and clone size are taken from that table; D and trimming were inferred from the DNA. Of under 300,000 clones in the sample, about 84% were seen once. The source of this sequence is a man aged 80 or over with acute or convalescent COVID-19. Source material: peripheral blood. The chain employs TRBV19 and TRBJ1-6; 9 nucleotides match TRBD1. The CDR3 loop is CASSTGQGTNSPLHF. For the CDR3, the DNA is TGTGCCAGTAGTACAGGACAGGGGACGAATTCACCCCTCCACTTT. The variable domain in full, completed from reference TRBV19 and TRBJ1-6, reads DGGITQSPKYLFRKEGQNVTLSCEQNLNHDAMYWYRQDPGQGLRLIYYSQIVNDFQKGDIAEGYSVSREKKESFPLTVTSAQKNPTAFYLCASSTGQGTNSPLHFGNGTRLTVT.